This T cell receptor beta chain appears in the sequencing data of a study of identifying expanded T cells in peripheral blood. Regarding the study as a whole: Differentially abundant clones: 1 to 1.5 between replicates, 16.4 at approximately 14 days, roughly 18 at four.

The length of the CDR3 is 14 residues. Germline CDR1 reads SGHDN; CDR2 reads FVKESK. V was clipped by 3 bases and J by 5 bases, with 11 bases between them. Some clones are missing from TCRdb's copy, which holds only in-frame ones; the method was immunoSEQ multiplex PCR. The sample holds 70,000 to 95,000 clones, around nine tenths seen once. A word on this clone: As yet, its antigen is unknown.

The rearrangement joins TRBV14 to TRBJ1-3; tentative D call: TRBD1 (6 bases). The source of this sequence is a person aged 18 to 70 in good health. Sequencing used blood. CDR3 nucleotide sequence: TGTGCCAGCAGCCAGCGGGACATCCGAAACACCATATATTTT. It specifies CASSQRDIRNTIYF.